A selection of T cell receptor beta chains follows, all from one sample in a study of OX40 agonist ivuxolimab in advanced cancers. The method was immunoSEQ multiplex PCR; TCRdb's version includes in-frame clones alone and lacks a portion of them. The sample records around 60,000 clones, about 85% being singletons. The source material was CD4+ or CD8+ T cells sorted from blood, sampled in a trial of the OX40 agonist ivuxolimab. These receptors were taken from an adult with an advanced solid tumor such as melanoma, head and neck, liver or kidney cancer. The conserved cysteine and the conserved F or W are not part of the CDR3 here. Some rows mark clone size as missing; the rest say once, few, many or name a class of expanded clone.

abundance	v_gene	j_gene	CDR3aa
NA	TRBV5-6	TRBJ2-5	ASSVYRQGSQETQY
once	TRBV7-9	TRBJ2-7	ASSLATLSYEQY
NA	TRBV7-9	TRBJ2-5	ASNLGGPRETQY
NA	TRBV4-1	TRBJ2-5	ASSQAGGFETQY
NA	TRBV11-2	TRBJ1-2	ASSISPANYGYT
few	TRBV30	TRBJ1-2	AWSTPGVGYT
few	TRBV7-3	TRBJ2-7	ASSRGADYEQY
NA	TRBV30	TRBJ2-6	AWNSRGAGASVLT
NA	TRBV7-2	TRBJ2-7	ASSPPRTDEQY
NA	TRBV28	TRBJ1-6	ASSTDRGWNSPLH
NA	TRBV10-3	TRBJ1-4	AISEDRVREKLF
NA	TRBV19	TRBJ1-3	ASSIIGGSSGNTIY
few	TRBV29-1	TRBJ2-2	SVDRGLTGELF
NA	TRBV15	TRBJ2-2	ATSRVGGWELF
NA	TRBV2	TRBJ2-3	ASSEDRSSTDTQY
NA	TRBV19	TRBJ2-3	ASSPSGVSTDTQY
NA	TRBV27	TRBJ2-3	ASRPDPGLAGDTDTQY
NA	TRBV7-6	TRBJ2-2	ASRKEAGVLTGELF